Reported below is one TCR beta chain. No antigen is known for it. This specimen belongs to a study of human CD8 memory T cell subsets. Overall study findings and caveats: In stem-like memory T cells, Chao1 estimates suggested more diversity than in precursor exhausted T cells. In this study, sequencing was restricted to T cell receptor beta chains only. Stem-like memory and precursor exhausted T cells had similarly high diversity, unlike effector memory cells.

Construction of TCR beta libraries was accomplished by means of UMI-labeled 5' RACE. Using the 5' RACE reads, TCRdb records one entry per CDR3 protein without DNA. The sample totals about 7,000 distinct CDR3 sequences. The germline V gene encodes CDR1 SGHDN and CDR2 FVKESK. The CDR3 loop spans 17 amino acids. The origin of this receptor is a human donor in good health. Specimen: CD8+ T cells from PBMCs. The chain is built from TRBV14 and TRBJ2-2; the D call from TCRdb, TRBD2, cannot be confirmed without DNA. The chain's CDR3 is CASSQDRLAGLAGELFF.